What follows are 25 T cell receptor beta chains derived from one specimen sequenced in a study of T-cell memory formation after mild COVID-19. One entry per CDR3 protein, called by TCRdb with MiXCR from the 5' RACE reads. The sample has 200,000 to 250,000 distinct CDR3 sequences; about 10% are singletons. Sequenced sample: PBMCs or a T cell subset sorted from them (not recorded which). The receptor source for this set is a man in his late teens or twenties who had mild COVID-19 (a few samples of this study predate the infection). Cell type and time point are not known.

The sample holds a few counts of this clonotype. CDR3 loop: CASRINGEAYEQYV. DNA for the CDR3: TGTGCCAGCAGGATAAACGGGGAAGCCTACGAGCAGTACGTC. The chain recombines TRBV6-5 with TRBJ2-7; a weak D match, TRBD2 (5 bases). The V end lost 6 bases, the J end lost 2 bases, and 14 bases lay between the germline ends. This CDR3 has 14 amino acids. CDR1 MNHEY and CDR2 SVGAGI come from the germline V gene.

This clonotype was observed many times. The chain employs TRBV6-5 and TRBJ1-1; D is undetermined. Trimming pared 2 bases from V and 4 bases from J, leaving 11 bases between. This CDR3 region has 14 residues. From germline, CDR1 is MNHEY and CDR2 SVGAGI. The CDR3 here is CASSYVSSTTEAFF. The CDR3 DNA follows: TGTGCCAGCAGTTACGTCAGTTCCACCACTGAAGCTTTCTTT.

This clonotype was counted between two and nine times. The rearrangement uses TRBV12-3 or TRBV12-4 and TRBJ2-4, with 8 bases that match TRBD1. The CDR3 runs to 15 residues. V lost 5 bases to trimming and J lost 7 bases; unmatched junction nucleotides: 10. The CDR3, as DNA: TGTGCCAGCAGTACTACTCAGACAGGGGTCAACATTCAGTACTTC. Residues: CASSTTQTGVNIQYF.

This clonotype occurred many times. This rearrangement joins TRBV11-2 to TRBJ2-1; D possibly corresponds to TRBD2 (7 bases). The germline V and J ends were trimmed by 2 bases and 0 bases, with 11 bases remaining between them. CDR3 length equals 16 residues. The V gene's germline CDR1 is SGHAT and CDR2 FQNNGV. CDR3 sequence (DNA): TGTGCCAGCAGCTTACGGGCGGGGGCCTCCTACAATGAGCAGTTCTTC. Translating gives CASSLRAGASYNEQFF.

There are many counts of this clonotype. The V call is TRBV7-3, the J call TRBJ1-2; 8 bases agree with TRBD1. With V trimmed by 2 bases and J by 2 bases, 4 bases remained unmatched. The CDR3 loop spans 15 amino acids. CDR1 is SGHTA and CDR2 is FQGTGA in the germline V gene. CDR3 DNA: TGTGCCAGCAGCTTAGGGCAGGGGGCCAACTATGGCTACACCTTC. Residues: CASSLGQGANYGYTF.

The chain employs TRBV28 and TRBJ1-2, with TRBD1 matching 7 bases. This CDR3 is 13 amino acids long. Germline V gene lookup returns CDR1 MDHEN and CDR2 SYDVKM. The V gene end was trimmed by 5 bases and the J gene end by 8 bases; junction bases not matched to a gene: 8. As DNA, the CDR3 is TGTGCCAGCAGTCAGACAGGGTCCGGGGGCTACACCTTC. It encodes CASSQTGSGGYTF.

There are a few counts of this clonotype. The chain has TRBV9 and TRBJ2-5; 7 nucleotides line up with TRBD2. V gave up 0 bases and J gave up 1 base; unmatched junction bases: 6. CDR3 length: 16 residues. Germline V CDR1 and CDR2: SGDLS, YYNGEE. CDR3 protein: CASSVEWRGIQETQYF. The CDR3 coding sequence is TGTGCCAGCAGCGTAGAGTGGCGGGGGATCCAAGAGACCCAGTACTTC.

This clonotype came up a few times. The CDR3, as DNA: TGTGCCAGCAGCGTACAGGCCGGATCCTTGCAAGAGACCCAGTACTTC. It encodes CASSVQAGSLQETQYF. This chain links TRBV9 with TRBJ2-5; D is undetermined. The germline V gene has CDR1 SGDLS and CDR2 YYNGEE. The CDR3 contains 16 residues. The V gene lost 1 base and the J gene lost 2 bases, with 15 bases spanning the gap.

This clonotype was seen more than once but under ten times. The CDR3 DNA reads as TGCAGTGCTCCCATCCCAGGGAGGGGCACTGAAGCTTTCTTT. Encoded protein: CSAPIPGRGTEAFF. This rearrangement joins TRBV20-1 to TRBJ1-1, with D perhaps TRBD1 (5 bases). Germline CDR1 DFQATT, CDR2 SNEGSKA (reference sequence). The ends were cut back, 5 bases at V and 4 bases at J, with 17 bases in the middle. The CDR3 has 14 amino acids.

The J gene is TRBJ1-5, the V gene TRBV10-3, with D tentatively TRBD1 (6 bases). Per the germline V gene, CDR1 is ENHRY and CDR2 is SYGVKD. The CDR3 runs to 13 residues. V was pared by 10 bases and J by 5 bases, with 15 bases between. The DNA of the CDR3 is TGTGCCACCCGGAACAGGGCTGATCAGCCCCAGCATTTT. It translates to CATRNRADQPQHF.

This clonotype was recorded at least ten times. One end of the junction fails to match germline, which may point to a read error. CDR3 sequence reads: CASSLGRQETQYF. The CDR3 bases are TGTGCCAGCAGCTTAGGGAGACAAGAGACCCAGTACTTC. The chain carries TRBV4-3 and TRBJ2-5; TRBD2 might be the D (5 bases). CDR1 is LGHNA and CDR2 is YSLEER in the germline V gene. The CDR3 length is 13 residues.

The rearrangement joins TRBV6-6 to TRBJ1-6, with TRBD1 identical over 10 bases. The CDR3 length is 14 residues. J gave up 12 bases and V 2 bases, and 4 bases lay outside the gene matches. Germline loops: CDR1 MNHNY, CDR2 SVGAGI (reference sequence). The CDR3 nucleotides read TGTGCCAGCAGTTACAGGGGACAGGGGCTACCCCTCCACTTT. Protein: CASSYRGQGLPLHF.

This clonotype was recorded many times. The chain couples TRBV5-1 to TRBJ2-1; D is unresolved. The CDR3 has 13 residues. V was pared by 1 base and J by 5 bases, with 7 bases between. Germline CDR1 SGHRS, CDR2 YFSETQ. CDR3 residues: CASSLSTNNEQFF. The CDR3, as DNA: TGCGCCAGCAGCTTGTCCACTAACAATGAGCAGTTCTTC.

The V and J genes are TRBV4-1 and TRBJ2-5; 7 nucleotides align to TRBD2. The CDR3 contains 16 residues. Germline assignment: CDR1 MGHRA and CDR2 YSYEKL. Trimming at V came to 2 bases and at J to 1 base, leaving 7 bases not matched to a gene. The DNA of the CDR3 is TGCGCCAGCAGCCAAAGTCGCGGGAGTAGCCAAGAGACCCAGTACTTC. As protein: CASSQSRGSSQETQYF.

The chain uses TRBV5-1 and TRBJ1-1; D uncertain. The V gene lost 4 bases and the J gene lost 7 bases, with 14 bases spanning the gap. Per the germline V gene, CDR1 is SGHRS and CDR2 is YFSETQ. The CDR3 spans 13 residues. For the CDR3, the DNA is TGCGCCAGCAGCCCGTTCAGGCCAGATGAAGCTTTCTTT. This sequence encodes CASSPFRPDEAFF.

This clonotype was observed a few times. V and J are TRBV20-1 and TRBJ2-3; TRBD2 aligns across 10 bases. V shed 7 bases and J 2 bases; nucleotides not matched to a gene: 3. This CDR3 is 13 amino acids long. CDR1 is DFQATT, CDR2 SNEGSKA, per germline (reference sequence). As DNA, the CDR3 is TGCAGTGGTCTAGCGGGGGCCACAGATACGCAGTATTTT. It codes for CSGLAGATDTQYF.

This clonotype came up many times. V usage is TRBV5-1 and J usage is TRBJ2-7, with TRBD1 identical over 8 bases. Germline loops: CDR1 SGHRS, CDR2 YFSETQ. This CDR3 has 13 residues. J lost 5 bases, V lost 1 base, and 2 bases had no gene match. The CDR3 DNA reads TGCGCCAGCAGCTTGCAGGGGGCGGACGAGCAGTACTTC. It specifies CASSLQGADEQYF. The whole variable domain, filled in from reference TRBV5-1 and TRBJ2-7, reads KAGVTQTPRYLIKTRGQQVTLSCSPISGHRSVSWYQQTPGQGLQFLFEYFSETQRNKGNFPGRFSGRQFSNSRSEMNVSTLELGDSALYLCASSLQGADEQYFGPGTRLTVT.

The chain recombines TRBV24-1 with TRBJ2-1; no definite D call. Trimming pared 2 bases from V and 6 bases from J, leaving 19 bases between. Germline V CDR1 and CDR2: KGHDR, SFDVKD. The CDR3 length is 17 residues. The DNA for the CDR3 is TGTGCCACCAGTGATTCGACCCACCTAGGTCGGTTCAATGAGCAGTTCTTC. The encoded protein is CATSDSTHLGRFNEQFF.

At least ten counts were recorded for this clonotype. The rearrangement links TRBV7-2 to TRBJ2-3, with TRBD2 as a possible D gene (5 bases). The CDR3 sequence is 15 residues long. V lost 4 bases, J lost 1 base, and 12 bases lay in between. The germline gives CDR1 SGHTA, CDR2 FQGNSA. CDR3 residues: CASSSRTPRTDTQYF. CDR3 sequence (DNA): TGTGCCAGCAGCTCTCGGACTCCCCGCACAGATACGCAGTATTTT.

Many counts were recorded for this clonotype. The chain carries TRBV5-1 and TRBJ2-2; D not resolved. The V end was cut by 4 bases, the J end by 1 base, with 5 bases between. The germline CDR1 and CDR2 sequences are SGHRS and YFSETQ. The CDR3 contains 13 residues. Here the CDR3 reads CASSLQNTGELFF. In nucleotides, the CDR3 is TGCGCCAGCAGCCTACAGAACACCGGGGAGCTGTTTTTT.

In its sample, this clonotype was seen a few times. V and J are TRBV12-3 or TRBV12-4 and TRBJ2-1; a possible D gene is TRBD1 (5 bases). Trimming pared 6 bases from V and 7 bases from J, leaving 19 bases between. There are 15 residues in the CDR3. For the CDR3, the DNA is TGTGCCAGCAGCACCGACAAGGGGTATGGTAATGAGCAGTTCTTC. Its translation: CASSTDKGYGNEQFF.

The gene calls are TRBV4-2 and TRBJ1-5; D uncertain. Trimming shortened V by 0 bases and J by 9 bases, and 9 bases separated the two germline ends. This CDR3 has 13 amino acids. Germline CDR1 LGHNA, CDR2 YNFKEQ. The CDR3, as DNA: TGTGCCAGCAGCCAAGAAACTGGGCCGCCCCAGCATTTT. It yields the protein CASSQETGPPQHF.

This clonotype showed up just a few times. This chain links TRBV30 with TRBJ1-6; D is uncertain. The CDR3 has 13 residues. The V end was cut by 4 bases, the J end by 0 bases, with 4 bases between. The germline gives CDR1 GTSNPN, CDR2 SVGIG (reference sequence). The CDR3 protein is CAWKSSYNSPLHF. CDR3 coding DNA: TGTGCCTGGAAGAGCTCCTATAATTCACCCCTCCACTTT. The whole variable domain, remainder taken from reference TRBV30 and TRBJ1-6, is SQTIHQWPATLVQPVGSPLSLECTVEGTSNPNLYWYRQAAGRGLQLLFYSVGIGQISSEVPQNLSASRPQDRQFILSSKKLLLSDSGFYLCAWKSSYNSPLHFGNGTRLTVT.

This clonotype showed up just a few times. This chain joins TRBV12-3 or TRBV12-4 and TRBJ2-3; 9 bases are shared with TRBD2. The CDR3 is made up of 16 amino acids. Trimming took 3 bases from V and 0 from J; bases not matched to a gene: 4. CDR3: CASSLDTSGSTDTQYF. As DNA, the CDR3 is TGTGCCAGCAGTTTGGATACTAGCGGGAGCACAGATACGCAGTATTTT.

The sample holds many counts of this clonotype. This CDR3 reads CASKPRGGGSDTQYF. CDR3 coding DNA: TGTGCCAGCAAGCCTCGGGGGGGCGGGTCAGATACGCAGTATTTT. V and J are TRBV7-2 and TRBJ2-3, with 8 bases identical to TRBD2. CDR3 size: 15 residues. J was trimmed by 4 bases and V by 7 bases; bases with no gene match: 10. Per germline, CDR1 SGHTA and CDR2 FQGNSA.